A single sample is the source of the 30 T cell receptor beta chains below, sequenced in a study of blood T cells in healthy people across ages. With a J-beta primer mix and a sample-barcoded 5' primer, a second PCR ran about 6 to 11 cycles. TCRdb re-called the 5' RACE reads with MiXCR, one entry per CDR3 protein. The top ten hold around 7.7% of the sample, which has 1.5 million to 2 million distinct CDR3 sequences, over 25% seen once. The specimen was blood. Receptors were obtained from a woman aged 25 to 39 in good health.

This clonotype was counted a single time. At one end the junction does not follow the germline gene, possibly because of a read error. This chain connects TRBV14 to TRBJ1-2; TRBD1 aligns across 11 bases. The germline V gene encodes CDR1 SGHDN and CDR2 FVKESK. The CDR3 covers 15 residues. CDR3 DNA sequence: TGTGCCAACAGCCACTTAGGACAGGGGGCTTCTGGCTACACCTTC. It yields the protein CANSHLGQGASGYTF. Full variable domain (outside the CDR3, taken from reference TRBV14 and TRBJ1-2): EAGVTQFPSHSVIEKGQTVTLRCDPISGHDNLYWYRRVMGKEIKFLLHFVKESKQDESGMPNNRFLAERTGGTYSTLKVQPAELEDSGVYFCANSHLGQGASGYTFGSGTRLTVV.

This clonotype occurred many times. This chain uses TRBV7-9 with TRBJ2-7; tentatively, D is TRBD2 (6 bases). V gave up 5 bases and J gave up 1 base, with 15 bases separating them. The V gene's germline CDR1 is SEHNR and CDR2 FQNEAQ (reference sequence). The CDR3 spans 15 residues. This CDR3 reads CASSRRDFSSYEQYF. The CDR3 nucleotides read TGTGCCAGCAGCCGCCGGGACTTCTCATCCTACGAGCAGTACTTC.

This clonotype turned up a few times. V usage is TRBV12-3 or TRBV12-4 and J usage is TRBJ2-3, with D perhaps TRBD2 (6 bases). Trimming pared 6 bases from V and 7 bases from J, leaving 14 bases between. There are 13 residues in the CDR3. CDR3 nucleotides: TGTGCCAGCAGGCGCGGGACCCCGAATACGCAGTATTTT. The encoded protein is CASRRGTPNTQYF.

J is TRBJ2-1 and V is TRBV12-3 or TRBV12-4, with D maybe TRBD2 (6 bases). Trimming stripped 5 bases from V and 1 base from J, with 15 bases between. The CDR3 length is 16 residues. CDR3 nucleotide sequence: TGTGCCAGCAGTAATTCCGGGACTGAATCCTACAATGAGCAGTTCTTC. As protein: CASSNSGTESYNEQFF.

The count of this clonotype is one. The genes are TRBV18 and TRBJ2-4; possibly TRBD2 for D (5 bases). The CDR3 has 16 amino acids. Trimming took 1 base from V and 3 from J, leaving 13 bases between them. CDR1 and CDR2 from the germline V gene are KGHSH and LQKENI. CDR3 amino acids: CASSPRQAADKNIQYF. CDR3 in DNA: TGTGCCAGCTCACCACGGCAAGCGGCGGACAAAAACATTCAGTACTTC.

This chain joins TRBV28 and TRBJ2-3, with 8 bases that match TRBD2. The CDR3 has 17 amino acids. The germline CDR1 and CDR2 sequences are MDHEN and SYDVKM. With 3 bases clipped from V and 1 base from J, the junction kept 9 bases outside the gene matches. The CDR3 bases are TGTGCCAGCAGTTTCGACCACAAAGCGGGGGGCACAGATACGCAGTATTTT. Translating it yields CASSFDHKAGGTDTQYF.

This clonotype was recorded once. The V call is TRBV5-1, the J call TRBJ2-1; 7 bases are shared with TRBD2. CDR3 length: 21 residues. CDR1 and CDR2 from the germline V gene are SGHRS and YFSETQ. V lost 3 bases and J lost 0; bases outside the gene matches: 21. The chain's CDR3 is CASSSLGGEPSAGTSYNEQFF. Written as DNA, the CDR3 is TGCGCCAGCAGCTCACTCGGGGGAGAACCATCAGCGGGAACCTCCTACAATGAGCAGTTCTTC.

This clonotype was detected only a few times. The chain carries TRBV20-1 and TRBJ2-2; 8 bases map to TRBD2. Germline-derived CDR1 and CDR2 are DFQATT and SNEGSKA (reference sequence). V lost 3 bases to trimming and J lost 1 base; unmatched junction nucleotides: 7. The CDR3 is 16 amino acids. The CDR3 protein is CSARGVSGRNTGELFF. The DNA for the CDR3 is TGCAGTGCTAGGGGAGTAAGCGGGAGGAACACCGGGGAGCTGTTTTTT.

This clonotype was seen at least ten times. In DNA form, the CDR3 reads TGTGCCAGCAGCTCTCAGGGGTTCTACGAGCAGTACTTC. As protein: CASSSQGFYEQYF. This chain links TRBV7-2 with TRBJ2-7; possible D gene TRBD1, 6 bases. Trimming took 4 bases from V and 3 from J, leaving 10 bases between them. The CDR3 covers 13 residues. Germline CDR1 reads SGHTA; CDR2 reads FQGNSA.

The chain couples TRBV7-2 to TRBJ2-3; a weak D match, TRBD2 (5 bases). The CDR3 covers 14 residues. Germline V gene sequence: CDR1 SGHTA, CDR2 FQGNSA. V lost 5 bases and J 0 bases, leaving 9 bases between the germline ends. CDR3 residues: CASSTAVSTDTQYF. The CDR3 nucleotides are TGTGCCAGCAGCACAGCGGTTAGCACAGATACGCAGTATTTT.

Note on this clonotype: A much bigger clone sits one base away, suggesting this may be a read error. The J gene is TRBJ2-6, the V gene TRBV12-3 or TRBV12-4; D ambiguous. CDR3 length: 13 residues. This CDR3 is CVSSLVEANVLTF. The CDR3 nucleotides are TGTGTCAGCAGTCTCGTAGAGGCCAACGTCCTGACTTTC.

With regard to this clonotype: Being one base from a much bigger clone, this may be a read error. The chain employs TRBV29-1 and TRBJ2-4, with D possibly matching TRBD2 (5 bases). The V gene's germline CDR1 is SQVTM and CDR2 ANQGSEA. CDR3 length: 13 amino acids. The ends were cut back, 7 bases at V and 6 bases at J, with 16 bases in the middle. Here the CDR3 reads CSGKEWSGNIQYF. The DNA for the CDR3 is TGCAGCGGTAAAGAATGGAGCGGAAACATTCAGTACTTC. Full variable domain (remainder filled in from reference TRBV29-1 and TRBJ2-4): SAVISQKPSRDICQRGTSLTIQCQVDSQVTMMFWYRQQPGQSLTLIATANQGSEATYESGFVIDKFPISRPNLTFSTLTVSNMSPEDSSIYLCSGKEWSGNIQYFGAGTRLSVL.

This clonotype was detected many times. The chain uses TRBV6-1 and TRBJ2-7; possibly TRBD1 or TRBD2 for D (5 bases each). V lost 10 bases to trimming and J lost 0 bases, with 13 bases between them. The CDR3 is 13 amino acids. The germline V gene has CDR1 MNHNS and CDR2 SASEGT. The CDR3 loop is CANSRGHSYEQYF. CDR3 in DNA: TGTGCCAACTCCCGGGGCCACTCCTACGAGCAGTACTTC.

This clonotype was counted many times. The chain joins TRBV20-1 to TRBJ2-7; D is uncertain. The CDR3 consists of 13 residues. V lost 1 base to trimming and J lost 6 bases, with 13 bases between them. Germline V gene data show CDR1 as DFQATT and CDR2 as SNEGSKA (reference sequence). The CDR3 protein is CSARGRPNSEQYF. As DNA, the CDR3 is TGCAGTGCTAGAGGGCGGCCCAACTCCGAGCAGTACTTC.

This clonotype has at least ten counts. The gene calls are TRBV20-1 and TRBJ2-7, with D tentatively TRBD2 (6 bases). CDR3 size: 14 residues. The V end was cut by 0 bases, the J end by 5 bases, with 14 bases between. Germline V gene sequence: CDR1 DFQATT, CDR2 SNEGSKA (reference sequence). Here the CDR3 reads CSARDLGTLDEQYF. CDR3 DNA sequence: TGCAGTGCTAGAGATCTCGGGACTCTGGACGAGCAGTACTTC.

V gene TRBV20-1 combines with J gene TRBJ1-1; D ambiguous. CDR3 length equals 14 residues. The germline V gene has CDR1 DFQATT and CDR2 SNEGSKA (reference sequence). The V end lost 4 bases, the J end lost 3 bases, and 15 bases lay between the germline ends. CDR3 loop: CSATHSGRDTEAFF. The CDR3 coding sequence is TGCAGTGCTACCCACAGCGGGAGGGACACTGAAGCTTTCTTT.

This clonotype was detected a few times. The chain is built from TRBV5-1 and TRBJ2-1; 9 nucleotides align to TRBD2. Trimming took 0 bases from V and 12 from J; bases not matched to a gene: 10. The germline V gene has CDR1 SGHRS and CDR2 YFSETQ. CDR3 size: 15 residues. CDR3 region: CASSLVGSGRVGQFF. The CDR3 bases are TGCGCCAGCAGCTTGGTTGGTAGCGGGAGAGTAGGGCAGTTCTTC.

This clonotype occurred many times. The CDR3 nucleotides are TGCGCCAGCAGCTTGGAGGGACAGGGGCCTGAAGCTTTCTTT. It codes for CASSLEGQGPEAFF. The chain employs TRBV5-1 and TRBJ1-1, with TRBD1 matching 10 bases. Germline CDR1 SGHRS, CDR2 YFSETQ. CDR3 length equals 14 residues. J gave up 6 bases and V 0 bases, and 2 bases lay outside the gene matches.

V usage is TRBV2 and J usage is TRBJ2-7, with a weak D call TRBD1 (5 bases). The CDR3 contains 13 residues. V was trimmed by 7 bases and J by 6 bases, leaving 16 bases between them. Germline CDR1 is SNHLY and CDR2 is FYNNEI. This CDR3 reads CASTWTSGLEQYF. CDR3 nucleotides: TGTGCCAGCACCTGGACGTCAGGGCTCGAGCAGTACTTC.

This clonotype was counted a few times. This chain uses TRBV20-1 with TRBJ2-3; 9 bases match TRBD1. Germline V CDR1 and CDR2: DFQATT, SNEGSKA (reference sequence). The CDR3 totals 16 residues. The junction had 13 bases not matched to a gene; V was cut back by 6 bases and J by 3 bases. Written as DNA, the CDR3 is TGCAGTGCGCCCCTCCCCGGGACAGGGAGAACAGATACGCAGTATTTT. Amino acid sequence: CSAPLPGTGRTDTQYF.

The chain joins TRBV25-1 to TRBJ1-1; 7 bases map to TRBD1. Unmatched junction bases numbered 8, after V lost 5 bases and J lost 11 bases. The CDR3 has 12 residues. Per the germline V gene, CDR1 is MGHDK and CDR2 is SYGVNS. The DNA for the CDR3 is TGTGCCAGCAGTACCAGACAGGGAGGTGCTTTCTTT. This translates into CASSTRQGGAFF.

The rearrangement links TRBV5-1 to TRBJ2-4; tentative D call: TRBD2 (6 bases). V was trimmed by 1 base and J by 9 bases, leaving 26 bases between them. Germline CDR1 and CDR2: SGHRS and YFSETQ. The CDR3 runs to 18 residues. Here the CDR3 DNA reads TGCGCCAGCAGCTTGTTAGGGTCCGGAACTAGCCTTTATCGCATTCAGTACTTC. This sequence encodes CASSLLGSGTSLYRIQYF.

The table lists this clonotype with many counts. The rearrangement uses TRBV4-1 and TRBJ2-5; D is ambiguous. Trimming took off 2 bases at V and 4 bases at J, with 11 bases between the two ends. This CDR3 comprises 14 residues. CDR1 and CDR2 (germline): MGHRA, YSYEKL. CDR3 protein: CASSQTATLETQYF. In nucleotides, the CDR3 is TGCGCCAGCAGCCAAACGGCGACCCTAGAGACCCAGTACTTC.

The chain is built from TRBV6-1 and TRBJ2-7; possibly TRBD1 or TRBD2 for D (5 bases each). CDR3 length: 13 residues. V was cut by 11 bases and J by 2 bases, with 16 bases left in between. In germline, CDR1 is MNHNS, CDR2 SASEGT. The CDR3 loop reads CACNRDGTYEQYF. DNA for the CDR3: TGTGCCTGCAACCGGGACGGGACCTACGAGCAGTACTTC.

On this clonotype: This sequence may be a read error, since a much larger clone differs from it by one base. CDR3 residues: CASTTLGIEQYF. The CDR3 DNA reads TGTGCCAGCACCACGTTAGGGATCGAGCAGTACTTC. The genes are TRBV11-2 and TRBJ2-7; no clear D gene. Germline values: CDR1 SGHAT, CDR2 FQNNGV. The length of the CDR3 is 12 residues. Trimming cost V 7 bases and J 6 bases, with 13 bases left between them. The whole variable domain, filled in from reference TRBV11-2 and TRBJ2-7, reads EAGVAQSPRYKIIEKRQSVAFWCNPISGHATLYWYQQILGQGPKLLIQFQNNGVVDDSQLPKDRFSAERLKGVDSTLKIQPAKLEDSAVYLCASTTLGIEQYFGPGTRLTVT.

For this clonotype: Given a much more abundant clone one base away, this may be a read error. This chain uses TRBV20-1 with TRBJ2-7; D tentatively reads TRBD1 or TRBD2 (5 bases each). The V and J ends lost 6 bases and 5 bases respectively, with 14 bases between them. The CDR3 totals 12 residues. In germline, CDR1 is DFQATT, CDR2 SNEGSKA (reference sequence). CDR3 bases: TGCAGTGCGTGGGACCGGGGCGACGAGCAGTACTTC. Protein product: CSAWDRGDEQYF.

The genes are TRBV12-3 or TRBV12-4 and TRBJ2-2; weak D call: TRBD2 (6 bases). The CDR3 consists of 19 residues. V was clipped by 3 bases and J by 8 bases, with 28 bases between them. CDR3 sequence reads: CASSLFGLTGVSVSGELFF. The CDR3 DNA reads TGTGCCAGCAGTTTGTTCGGACTAACGGGAGTTTCGGTTTCAGGGGAGCTGTTTTTT.

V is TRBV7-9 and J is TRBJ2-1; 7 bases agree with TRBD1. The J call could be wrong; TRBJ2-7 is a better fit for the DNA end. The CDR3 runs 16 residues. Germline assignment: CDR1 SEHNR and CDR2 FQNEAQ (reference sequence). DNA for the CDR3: TGTGCCAGCAGCCCAGGGACAGCGGAAAGATACAATGAGCAGTACTTC. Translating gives CASSPGTAERYNEQYF.

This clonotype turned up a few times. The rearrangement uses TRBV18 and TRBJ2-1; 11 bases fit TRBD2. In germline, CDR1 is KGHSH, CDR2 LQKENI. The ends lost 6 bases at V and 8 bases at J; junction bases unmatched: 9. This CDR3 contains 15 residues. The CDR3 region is CASSPPTSGNYEQFF. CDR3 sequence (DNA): TGTGCCAGCTCCCCTCCGACTAGCGGGAACTATGAGCAGTTCTTC. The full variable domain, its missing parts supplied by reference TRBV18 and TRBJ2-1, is NAGVMQNPRHLVRRRGQEARLRCSPMKGHSHVYWYRQLPEEGLKFMVYLQKENIIDESGMPKERFSAEFPKEGPSILRIQQVVRGDSAAYFCASSPPTSGNYEQFFGPGTRLTVL.

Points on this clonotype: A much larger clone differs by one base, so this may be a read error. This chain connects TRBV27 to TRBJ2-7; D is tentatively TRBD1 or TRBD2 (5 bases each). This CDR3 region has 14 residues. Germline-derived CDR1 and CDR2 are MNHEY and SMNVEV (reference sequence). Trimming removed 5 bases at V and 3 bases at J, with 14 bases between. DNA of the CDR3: TGTGCCAGCAGTCCTCAGGCTGGGGGCTACGAGCAGTACTTC. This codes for CASSPQAGGYEQYF.